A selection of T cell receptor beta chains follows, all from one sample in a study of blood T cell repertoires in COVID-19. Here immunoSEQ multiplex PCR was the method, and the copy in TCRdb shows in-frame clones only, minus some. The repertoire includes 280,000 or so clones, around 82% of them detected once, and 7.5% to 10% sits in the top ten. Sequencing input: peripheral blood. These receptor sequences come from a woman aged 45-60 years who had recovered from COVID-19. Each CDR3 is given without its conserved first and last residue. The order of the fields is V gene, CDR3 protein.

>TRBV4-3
ASRLAGGTSTDTQY
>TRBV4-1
ASIWTAPYNEQF
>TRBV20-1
SASRTSGGTDTQY
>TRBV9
ASSQTTGGNTGELF
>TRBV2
ASNPNGGGNEQF
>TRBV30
AWSGGEGDEQF
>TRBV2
ASRELLAGNEQY
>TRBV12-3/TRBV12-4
ASSLEESTEAF
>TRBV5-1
ASSPVESGRGTETQY
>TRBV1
TSSRVREQPQH
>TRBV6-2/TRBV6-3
ASSSGLGKTYEQY
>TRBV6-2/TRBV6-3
ASSYSNPGDTQY
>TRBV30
AWSSSGEGYQPQH
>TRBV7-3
ASRPGTASFRTQY
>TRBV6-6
ASITGGAGTEAF
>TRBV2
ASIGQGWNYGYT
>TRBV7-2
ASSFDRTNQPQH
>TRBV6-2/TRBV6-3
ASSRPTGKPGEQY
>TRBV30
AWIQTNTEAF
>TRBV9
ASSVGQGATTGELF
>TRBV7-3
ASSLAGRNTGELF
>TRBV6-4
ASSDSRGSSYNEQF
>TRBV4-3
ASSQDSGRQF
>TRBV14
ASSQDRVPNSPLH
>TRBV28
ASRPAASGGMRELF
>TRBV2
ASSEVPGHEKLF
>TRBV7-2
ASSLFGNQPQH
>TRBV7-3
ASSLKGGGRPPGNEQF
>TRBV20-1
SASSVNYEQY
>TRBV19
ASSRGQGDTEAF
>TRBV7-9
ASSLDSDRAETQY
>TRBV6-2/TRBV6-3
ASSFGTGGMETQY
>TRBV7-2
ASSLVVGGLYEQY
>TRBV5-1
ASSLAGGWGEQY
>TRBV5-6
ASSSRTGVYGDQETQY